This T cell receptor beta chain is drawn from a study of T-cell reconstitution after alpha-beta-depleted transplantation in children. This sample's TCRbeta library carried unique molecular identifier barcodes. In TCRdb, the PCR reads were re-called with MiXCR into one record per CDR3 protein. The sample has about 310,000 distinct CDR3 sequences; roughly 25% are singletons. Trimming pared 8 bases from V and 0 bases from J, leaving 9 bases between. This CDR3 spans 13 amino acids. From germline, CDR1 is KGHSH and CDR2 LQKENI. This clonotype was counted many times. The gene calls are TRBV18 and TRBJ2-3; no clear D. This TCR was recovered from a male patient younger than 18 who had a stem cell transplant for acute lymphoblastic leukemia, so the T cells may come from the graft donor. Sequences were derived from PBMCs, mostly from graft donor cells, sampled 180 days after TCRalphabeta/CD19-depleted stem cell transplant. The CDR3 bases are TGTGCCAGCAGCCCTCCTAGCACAGATACGCAGTATTTT. Translation gives CASSPPSTDTQYF.